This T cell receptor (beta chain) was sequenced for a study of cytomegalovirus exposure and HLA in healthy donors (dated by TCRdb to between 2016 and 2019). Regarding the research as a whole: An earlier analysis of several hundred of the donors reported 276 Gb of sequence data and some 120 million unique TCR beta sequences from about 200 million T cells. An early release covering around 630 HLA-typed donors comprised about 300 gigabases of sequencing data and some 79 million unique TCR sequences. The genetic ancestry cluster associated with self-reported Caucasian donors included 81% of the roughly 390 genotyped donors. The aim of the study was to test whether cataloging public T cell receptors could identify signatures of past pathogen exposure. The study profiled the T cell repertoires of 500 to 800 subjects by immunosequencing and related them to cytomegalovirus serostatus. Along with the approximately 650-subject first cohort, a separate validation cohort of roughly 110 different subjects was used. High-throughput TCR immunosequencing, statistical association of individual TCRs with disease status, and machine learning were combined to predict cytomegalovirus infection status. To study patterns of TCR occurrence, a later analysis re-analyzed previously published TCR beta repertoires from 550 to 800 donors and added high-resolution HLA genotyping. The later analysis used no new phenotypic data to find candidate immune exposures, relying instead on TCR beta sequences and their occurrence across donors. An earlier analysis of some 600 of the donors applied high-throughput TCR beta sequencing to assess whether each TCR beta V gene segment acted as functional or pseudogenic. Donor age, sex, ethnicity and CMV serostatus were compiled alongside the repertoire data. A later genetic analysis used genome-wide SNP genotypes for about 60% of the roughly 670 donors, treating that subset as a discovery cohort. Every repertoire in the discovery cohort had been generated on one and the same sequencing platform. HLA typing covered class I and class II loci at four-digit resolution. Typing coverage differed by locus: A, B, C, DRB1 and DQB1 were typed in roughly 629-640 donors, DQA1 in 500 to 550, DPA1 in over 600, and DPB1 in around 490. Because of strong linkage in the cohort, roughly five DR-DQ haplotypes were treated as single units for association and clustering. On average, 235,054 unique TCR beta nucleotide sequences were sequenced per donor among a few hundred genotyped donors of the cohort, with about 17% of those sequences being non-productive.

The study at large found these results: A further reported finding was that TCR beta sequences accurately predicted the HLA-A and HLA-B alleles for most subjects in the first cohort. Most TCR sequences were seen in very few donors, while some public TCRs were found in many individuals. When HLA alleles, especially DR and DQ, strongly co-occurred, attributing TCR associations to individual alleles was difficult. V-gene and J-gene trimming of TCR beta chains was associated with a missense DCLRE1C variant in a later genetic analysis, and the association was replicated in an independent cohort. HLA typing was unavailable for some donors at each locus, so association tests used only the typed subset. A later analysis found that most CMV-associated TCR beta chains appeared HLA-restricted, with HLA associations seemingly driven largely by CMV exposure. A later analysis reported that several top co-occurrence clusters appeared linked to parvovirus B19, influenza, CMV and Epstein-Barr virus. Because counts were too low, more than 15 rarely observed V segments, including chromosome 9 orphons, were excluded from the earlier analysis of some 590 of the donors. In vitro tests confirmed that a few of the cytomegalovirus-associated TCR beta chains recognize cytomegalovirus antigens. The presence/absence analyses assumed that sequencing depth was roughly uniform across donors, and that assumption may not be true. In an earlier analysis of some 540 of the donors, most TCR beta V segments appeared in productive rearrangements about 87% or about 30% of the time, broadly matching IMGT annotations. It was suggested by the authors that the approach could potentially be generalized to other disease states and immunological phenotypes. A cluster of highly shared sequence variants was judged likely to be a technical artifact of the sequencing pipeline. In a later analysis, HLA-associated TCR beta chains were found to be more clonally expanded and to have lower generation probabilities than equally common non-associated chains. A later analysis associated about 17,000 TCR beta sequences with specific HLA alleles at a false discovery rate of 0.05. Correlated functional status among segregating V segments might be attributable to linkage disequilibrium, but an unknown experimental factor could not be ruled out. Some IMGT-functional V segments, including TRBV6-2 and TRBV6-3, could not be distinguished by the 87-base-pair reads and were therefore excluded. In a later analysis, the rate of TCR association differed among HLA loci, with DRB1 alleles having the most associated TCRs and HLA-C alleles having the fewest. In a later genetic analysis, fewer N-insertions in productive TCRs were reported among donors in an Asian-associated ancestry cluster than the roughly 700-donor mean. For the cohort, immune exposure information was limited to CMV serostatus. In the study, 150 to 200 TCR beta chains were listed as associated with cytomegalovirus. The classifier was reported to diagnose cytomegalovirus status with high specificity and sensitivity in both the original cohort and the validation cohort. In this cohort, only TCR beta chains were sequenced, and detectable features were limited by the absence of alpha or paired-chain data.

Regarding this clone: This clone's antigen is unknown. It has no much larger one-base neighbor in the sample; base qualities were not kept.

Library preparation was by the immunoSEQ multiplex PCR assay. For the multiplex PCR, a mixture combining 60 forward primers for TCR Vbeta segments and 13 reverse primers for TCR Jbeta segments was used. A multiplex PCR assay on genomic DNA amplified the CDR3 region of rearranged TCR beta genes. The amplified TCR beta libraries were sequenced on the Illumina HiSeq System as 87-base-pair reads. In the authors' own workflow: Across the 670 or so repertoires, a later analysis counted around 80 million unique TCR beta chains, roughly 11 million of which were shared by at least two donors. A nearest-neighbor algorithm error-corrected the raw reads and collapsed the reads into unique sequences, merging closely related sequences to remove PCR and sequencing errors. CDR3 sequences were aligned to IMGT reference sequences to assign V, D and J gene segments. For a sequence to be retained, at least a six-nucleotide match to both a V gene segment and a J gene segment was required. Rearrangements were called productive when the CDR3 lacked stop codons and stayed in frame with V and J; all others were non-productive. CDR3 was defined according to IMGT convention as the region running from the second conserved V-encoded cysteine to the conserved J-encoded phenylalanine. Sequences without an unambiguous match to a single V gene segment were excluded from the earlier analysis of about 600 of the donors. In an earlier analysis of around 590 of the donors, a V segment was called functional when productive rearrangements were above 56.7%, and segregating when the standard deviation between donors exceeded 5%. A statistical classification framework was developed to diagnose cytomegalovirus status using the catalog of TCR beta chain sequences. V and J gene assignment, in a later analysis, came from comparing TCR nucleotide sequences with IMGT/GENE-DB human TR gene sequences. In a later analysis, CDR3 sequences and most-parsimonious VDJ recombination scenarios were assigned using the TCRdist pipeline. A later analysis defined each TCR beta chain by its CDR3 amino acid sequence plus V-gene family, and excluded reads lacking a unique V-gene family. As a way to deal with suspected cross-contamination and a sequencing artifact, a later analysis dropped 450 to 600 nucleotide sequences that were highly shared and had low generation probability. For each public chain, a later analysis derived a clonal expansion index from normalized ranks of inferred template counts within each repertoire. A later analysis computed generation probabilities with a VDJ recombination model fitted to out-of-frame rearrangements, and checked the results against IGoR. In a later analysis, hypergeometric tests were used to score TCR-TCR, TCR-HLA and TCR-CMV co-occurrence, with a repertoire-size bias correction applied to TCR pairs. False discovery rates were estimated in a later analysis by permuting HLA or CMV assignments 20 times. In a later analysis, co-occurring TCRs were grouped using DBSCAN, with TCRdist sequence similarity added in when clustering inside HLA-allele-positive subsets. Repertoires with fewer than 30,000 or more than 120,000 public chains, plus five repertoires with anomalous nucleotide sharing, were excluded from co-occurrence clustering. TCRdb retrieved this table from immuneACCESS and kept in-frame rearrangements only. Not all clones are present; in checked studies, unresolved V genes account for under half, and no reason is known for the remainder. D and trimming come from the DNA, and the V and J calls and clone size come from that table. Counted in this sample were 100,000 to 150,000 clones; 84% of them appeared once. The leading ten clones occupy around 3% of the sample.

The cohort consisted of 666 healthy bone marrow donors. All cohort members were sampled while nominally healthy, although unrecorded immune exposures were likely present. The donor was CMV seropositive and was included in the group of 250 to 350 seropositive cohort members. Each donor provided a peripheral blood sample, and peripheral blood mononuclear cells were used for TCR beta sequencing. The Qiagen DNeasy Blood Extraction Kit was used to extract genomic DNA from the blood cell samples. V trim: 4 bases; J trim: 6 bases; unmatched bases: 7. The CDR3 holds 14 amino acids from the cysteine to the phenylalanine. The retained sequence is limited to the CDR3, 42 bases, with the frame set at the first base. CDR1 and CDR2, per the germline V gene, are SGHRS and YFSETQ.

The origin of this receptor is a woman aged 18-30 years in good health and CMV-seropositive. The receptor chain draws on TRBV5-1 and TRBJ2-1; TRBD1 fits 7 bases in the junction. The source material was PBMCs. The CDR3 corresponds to CASSVGAGGNEQFF. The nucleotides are TGCGCCAGCAGCGTTGGTGCAGGGGGCAATGAGCAGTTCTTC.